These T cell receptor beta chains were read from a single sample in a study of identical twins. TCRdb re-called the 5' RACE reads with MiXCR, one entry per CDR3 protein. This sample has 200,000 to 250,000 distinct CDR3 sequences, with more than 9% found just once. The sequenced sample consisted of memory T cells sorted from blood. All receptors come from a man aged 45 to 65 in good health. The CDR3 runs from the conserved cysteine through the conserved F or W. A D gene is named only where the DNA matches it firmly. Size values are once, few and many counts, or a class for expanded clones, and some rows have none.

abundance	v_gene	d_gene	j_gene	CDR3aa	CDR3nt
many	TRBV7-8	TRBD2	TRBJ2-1	CASSVGLAERAVEQFF	TGTGCCAGCAGCGTGGGACTAGCGGAGCGAGCGGTCGAGCAGTTCTTC
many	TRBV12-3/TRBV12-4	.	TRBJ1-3	CADRAGNSGNTIYF	TGTGCCGATCGGGCCGGAAACTCTGGAAACACCATATATTTT
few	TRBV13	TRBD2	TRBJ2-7	CASRNSGGHYEQYF	TGTGCCAGCAGAAATAGCGGGGGACACTACGAGCAGTACTTC
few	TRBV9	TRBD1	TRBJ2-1	CASSVGGAGGGLYNEQFF	TGTGCCAGCAGCGTAGGGGGGGCAGGGGGCGGCCTTTACAATGAGCAGTTCTTC
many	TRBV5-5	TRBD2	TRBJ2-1	CASSPAGLVTYNEQFF	TGTGCCAGCAGCCCCGCGGGACTAGTAACCTACAATGAGCAGTTCTTC
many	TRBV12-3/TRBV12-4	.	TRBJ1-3	CASSLGANGLNTIYF	TGTGCCAGCAGTTTGGGGGCAAATGGCCTAAACACCATATATTTT
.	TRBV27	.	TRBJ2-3	CASSGNLLVSKYF	TGTGCCAGCAGTGGCAACTTATTAGTATCGAAGTATTTT
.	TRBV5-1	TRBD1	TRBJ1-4	CASSLQGAANEKLFF	TGCGCCAGCAGCTTACAGGGGGCGGCTAATGAAAAACTGTTTTTT
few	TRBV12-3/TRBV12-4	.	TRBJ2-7	CASSPLRGYEQYF	TGTGCCAGCAGTCCACTAAGGGGTTACGAGCAGTACTTC
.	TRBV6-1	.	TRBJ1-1	CASRPTMNTEAFF	TGTGCCAGCAGGCCAACCATGAACACTGAAGCTTTCTTT
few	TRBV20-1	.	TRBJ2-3	CSASRTSSTDTQYF	TGCAGTGCTAGTAGAACCTCTAGCACAGATACGCAGTATTTT
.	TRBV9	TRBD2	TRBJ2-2	CASSATSGREGGELFF	TGTGCCAGCAGCGCTACTAGCGGGAGGGAGGGCGGGGAGCTGTTTTTT
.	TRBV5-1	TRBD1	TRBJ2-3	CASSKGQGRDTQYF	TGCGCCAGCAGCAAGGGACAGGGAAGAGATACGCAGTATTTT
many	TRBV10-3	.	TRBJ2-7	CATRRGKDSYEQYF	TGTGCCACCCGGAGGGGGAAAGACAGCTACGAGCAGTACTTC
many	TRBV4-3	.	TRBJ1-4	CASSQDRQLNEKLFF	TGCGCCAGCAGCCAAGATAGACAGTTAAATGAAAAACTGTTTTTT
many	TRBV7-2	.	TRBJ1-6	CASSPSRVSNSPLHF	TGTGCCAGCAGCCCTAGTCGGGTATCGAATTCACCCCTCCACTTT
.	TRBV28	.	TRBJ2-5	CASSSEHRETQYF	TGTGCCAGCAGTTCCGAACATCGGGAGACCCAGTACTTC
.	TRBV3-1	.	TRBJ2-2	CASSQVLAQLTGRRATGELFF	TGTGCCAGCAGCCAAGTTCTAGCACAACTAACAGGGCGCCGCGCCACCGGGGAGCTGTTTTTT
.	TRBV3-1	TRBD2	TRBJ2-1	CASSQTGLAGVVREQFF	TGTGCCAGCAGCCAAACTGGACTAGCGGGGGTAGTCAGGGAGCAGTTCTTC
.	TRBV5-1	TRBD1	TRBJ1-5	CASSLGGQTSNQPQHF	TGCGCCAGCAGCTTGGGGGGACAGACTAGCAATCAGCCCCAGCATTTT
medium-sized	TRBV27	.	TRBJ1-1	CASSPGQGVGNTEAFF	TGTGCCAGCAGCCCAGGGCAGGGTGTCGGGAACACTGAAGCTTTCTTT
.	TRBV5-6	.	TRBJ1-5	CASSLGRVNQPQHF	TGTGCCAGCAGCTTGGGCAGGGTCAATCAGCCCCAGCATTTT
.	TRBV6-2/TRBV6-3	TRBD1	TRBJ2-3	CASSYYGQGSDTQYF	TGTGCCAGCAGTTATTACGGACAGGGGTCAGATACGCAGTATTTT
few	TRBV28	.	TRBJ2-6	CASTNEWGLGANVLTF	TGTGCCAGCACCAACGAGTGGGGGTTAGGGGCCAACGTCCTGACTTTC
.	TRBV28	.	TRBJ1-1	CASSLIGVGTEAFF	TGTGCCAGCAGTTTGATAGGGGTTGGTACTGAAGCTTTCTTT
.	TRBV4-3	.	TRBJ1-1	CASSQDDRLHPAFF	TGCGCCAGCAGCCAAGATGACAGGCTCCACCCGGCTTTCTTT
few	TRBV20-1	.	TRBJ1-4	CSARVVHNEKLFF	TGCAGTGCTAGAGTCGTACATAATGAAAAACTGTTTTTT
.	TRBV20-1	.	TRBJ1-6	CSAGPLSSYNSPLHF	TGCAGTGCGGGCCCCTTGAGCTCCTATAATTCACCCCTCCACTTT
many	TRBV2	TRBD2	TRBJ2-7	CASSFQSGSSYEQYF	TGTGCCAGCAGTTTCCAGAGCGGGAGTTCCTACGAGCAGTACTTC
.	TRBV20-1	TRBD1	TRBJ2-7	CSASPGQGLVHEQYF	TGCAGTGCTTCTCCGGGACAGGGATTAGTACACGAGCAGTACTTC